This T cell receptor beta chain derives from a study of CD8 T cells in Susac syndrome. Study-level results: The study recognized that the number of individuals in its TCR sequencing and HLA analysis was relatively small.

Random hexamers primed reverse transcription of roughly 0.5 to 1 ug RNA. The CDR3 of TCR beta was amplified by immunoSEQ multiplex PCR across 54 Vbeta and 13 Jbeta. One entry per CDR3 protein results from TCRdb running MiXCR on the immunoSEQ multiplex PCR reads. The top ten clones hold approximately 0.065% of a sample with over 300,000 distinct CDR3 sequences, just over 90% of them seen once. To note about this clonotype: Its antigen is unidentified.

From blood CD8+ and CD4+ T cells, TCR beta sequences were generated. The patients serving as multiple sclerosis controls were treatment-naive. They had stable or active relapsing-remitting disease and fulfilled revised McDonald criteria. The CDR3 runs 14 residues. V dropped 4 bases and J dropped 8 bases, with 14 bases sitting between them. CDR1 is SEHNR and CDR2 is FQNEAQ in the germline V gene (reference sequence). Sequenced: CD4+ T cells from PBMCs. The chain uses TRBV7-9 and TRBJ1-4; D is unclear. The receptor comes from a human donor with multiple sclerosis. CDR3 residues: CASSSGRLWEKLFF. CDR3 DNA: TGTGCCAGCAGCTCTGGTCGATTATGGGAAAAACTGTTTTTT. The variable domain in full, completed from reference TRBV7-9 and TRBJ1-4, reads DTGVSQNPRHKITKRGQNVTFRCDPISEHNRLYWYRQTLGQGPEFLTYFQNEAQLEKSRLLSDRFSAERPKGSFSTLEIQRTEQGDSAMYLCASSSGRLWEKLFFGSGTQLSVL.